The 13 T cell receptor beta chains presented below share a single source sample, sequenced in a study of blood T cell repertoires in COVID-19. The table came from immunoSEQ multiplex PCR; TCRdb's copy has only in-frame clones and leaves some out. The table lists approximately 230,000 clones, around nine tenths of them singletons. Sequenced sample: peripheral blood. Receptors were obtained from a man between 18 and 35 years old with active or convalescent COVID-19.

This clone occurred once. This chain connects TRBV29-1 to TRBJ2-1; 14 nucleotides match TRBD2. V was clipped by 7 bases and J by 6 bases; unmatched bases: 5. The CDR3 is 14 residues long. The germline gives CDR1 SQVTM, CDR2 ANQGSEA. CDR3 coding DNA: TGCAGCGGCGGACTAGCGGGAGGACCCAATGAGCAGTTCTTC. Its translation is CSGGLAGGPNEQFF.

CDR3 loop: CAISVGTGFGANVLTF. Here the CDR3 DNA reads TGTGCCATCAGTGTGGGGACAGGGTTTGGGGCCAACGTCCTGACTTTC. The chain uses TRBV10-3 and TRBJ2-6; 9 positions agree with TRBD1. CDR1 ENHRY and CDR2 SYGVKD come from the germline V gene. The J segment lost 3 bases and the V segment lost 4 bases, leaving 4 bases of the junction unmatched. The CDR3 spans 16 residues.

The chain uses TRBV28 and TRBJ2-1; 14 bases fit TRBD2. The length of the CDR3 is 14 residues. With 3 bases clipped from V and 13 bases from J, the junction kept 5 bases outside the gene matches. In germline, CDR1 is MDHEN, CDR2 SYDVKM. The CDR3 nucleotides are TGTGCCAGCAGTTTTAGACTAGCGGGAGGGCCCCAGTTCTTC. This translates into CASSFRLAGGPQFF.

CDR3 in DNA: TGCGCCAGCAGCCAAGATTCATACACCTATGGCTACACCTTC. Amino acid sequence: CASSQDSYTYGYTF. The rearrangement links TRBV4-3 to TRBJ1-2; D unresolved. The germline V gene encodes CDR1 LGHNA and CDR2 YSLEER. Trimming left V 0 bases short and J 4 bases short, with 9 bases between. The CDR3 has 14 residues.

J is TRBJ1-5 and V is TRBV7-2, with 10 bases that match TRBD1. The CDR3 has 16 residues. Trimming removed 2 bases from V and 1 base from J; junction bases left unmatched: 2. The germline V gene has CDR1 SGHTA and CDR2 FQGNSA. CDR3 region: CASSLPGQGSNQPQHF. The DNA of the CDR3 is TGTGCCAGCAGCTTACCGGGACAGGGGAGCAATCAGCCCCAGCATTTT.

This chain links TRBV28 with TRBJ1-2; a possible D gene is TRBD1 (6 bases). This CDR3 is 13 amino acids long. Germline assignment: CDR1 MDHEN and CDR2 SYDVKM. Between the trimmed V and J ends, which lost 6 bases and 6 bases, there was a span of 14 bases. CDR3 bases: TGTGCCAGCAGCCGCGGACAGTTTGATGGCTACACCTTC. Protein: CASSRGQFDGYTF.

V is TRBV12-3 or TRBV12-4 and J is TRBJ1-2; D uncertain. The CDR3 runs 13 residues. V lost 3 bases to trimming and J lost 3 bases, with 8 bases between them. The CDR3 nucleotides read TGTGCCAGCAGTTTTTCCCCTGACTATGGCTACACCTTC. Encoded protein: CASSFSPDYGYTF.

DNA of the CDR3: TGTGCCAGTAGTATGATCGCGACAGGTCTCGGCTACACCTTC. Its protein product is CASSMIATGLGYTF. V is TRBV19 and J is TRBJ1-2; a weak D match, TRBD1 (6 bases). V was trimmed by 3 bases and J by 8 bases, leaving 16 bases between them. Germline-derived CDR1 and CDR2 are LNHDA and SQIVND (reference sequence). CDR3 length: 14 amino acids.

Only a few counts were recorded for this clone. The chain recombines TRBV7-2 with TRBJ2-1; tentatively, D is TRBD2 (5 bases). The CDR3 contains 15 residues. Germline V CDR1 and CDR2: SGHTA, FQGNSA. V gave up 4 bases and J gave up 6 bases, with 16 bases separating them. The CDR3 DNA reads TGTGCCAGCAGCTCCCTAACTAGAGTCTTCAATGAGCAGTTCTTC. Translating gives CASSSLTRVFNEQFF.

DNA of the CDR3: TGTGCCTGGGGGGCCCCAAATCAGCCCCAGCATTTT. It is translated as CAWGAPNQPQHF. J is TRBJ1-5 and V is TRBV30; D may be TRBD1 (5 bases). Trimming took 5 bases from V and 4 from J, leaving 9 bases between them. Germline V gene data show CDR1 as GTSNPN and CDR2 as SVGIG (reference sequence). CDR3 length: 12 residues.

CDR3 sequence: CAISREGETQYF. CDR3 bases: TGTGCCATCAGCCGAGAGGGAGAGACCCAGTACTTC. V gene TRBV10-3 combines with J gene TRBJ2-5; D may be TRBD2 (5 bases). Trimming stripped 6 bases from V and 4 bases from J, with 9 bases between. CDR1 and CDR2 from the germline V gene are ENHRY and SYGVKD. The CDR3 runs 12 residues.

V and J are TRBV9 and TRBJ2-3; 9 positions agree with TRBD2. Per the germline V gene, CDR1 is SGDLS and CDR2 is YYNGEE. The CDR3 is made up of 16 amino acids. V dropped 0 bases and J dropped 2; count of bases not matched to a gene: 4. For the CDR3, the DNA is TGTGCCAGCAGCGTAGGGGCTAGCGGGGACACAGATACGCAGTATTTT. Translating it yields CASSVGASGDTDTQYF.

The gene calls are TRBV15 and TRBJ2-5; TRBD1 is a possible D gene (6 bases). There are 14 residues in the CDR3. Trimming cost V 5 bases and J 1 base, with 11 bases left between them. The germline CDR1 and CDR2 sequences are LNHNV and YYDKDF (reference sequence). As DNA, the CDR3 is TGTGCCACCAGCCCAGGACAGTTCCAAGAGACCCAGTACTTC. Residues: CATSPGQFQETQYF. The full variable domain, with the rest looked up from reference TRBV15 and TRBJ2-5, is DAMVIQNPRYQVTQFGKPVTLSCSQTLNHNVMYWYQQKSSQAPKLLFHYYDKDFNNEADTPDNFQSRRPNTSFCFLDIRSPGLGDTAMYLCATSPGQFQETQYFGPGTRLLVL.